This note documents a single T cell receptor (beta chain) sequence. Its target is unknown. Germline V gene lookup returns CDR1 SGHRS and CDR2 YFSETQ. After removal of 1 base from V and 4 bases from J, the junction contained 11 bases not matched to a gene. There are 18 residues in the CDR3. Assaying covered 10^5 or so TCR templates per sample. The protocol was immunoSEQ multiplex PCR, while the TCRdb copy is restricted to in-frame clones and leaves out a portion. This table holds fewer than 85,000 clones, approximately 90% found once. These data belong to a study of siplizumab effects on memory and regulatory T cells. Study outcomes and limitations: Mappable alloreactive CD4+ clones averaged 68.8% Treg-derived with siplizumab versus less than 30% in controls.

V is TRBV5-1 and J is TRBJ2-3; 11 bases align to TRBD2. This clonotype was obtained from a human donor in good health. The sample consisted of Tregs sorted from blood. CDR3 amino acids: CASSLKIGTSGSADTQYF. The CDR3 DNA sequence: TGCGCCAGCAGCTTGAAGATCGGGACTAGCGGTTCCGCAGATACGCAGTATTTT.